Listed here are 25 T cell receptor beta chains from one sample, sequenced in a study of radiotherapy plus CTLA-4 blockade in lung cancer. Clones were read by immunoSEQ multiplex PCR, and TCRdb kept only the in-frame ones, dropping some. The table lists tens of thousands of clones, around 82% of them singletons. Here the sequenced sample was peripheral blood, taken from a patient treated with radiotherapy plus ipilimumab. The source is a human donor with non-small cell lung cancer who had a complete response to radiotherapy plus ipilimumab.

This chain connects TRBV4-1 to TRBJ1-4; 9 bases are a match to TRBD1. CDR1 is MGHRA and CDR2 is YSYEKL in the germline V gene. The CDR3 is 15 amino acids. V was pared by 4 bases and J by 7 bases, with 7 bases of the junction left unmatched. CDR3 in amino acids: CASSLTGGSGEKLFF. DNA of the CDR3: TGCGCCAGCAGCCTTACAGGGGGCAGTGGTGAAAAACTGTTTTTT.

The CDR3 is CASSERWTGELYF. Here the CDR3 DNA reads TGCGCCAGCAGTGAGCGGTGGACAGGAGAGCTTTACTTC. The V gene is TRBV10-1, the J gene TRBJ2-5; 7 nucleotides match TRBD1. Germline V gene sequence: CDR1 WNHNN, CDR2 SYGVQD (reference sequence). CDR3 length: 13 residues. The ends lost 2 bases at V and 14 bases at J; junction bases unmatched: 11.

The V call is TRBV29-1, the J call TRBJ2-3; D not resolved. The CDR3 has 12 residues. Looked up from germline, CDR1 is SQVTM and CDR2 is ANQGSEA. V gave up 5 bases and J gave up 4 bases, with 10 bases separating them. The CDR3 reads CSVRFSPDTQYF. The CDR3 bases are TGCAGCGTTCGATTCAGCCCAGATACGCAGTATTTT.

The chain uses TRBV19 and TRBJ2-3; 14 bases are a match to TRBD2. V was pared by 4 bases and J by 1 base, with 4 bases of the junction left unmatched. CDR1 LNHDA and CDR2 SQIVND come from the germline V gene (reference sequence). CDR3 length equals 17 residues. The CDR3 DNA is TGTGCCAGTAGTAGACTAGCGGGGGGGCGTGGCACAGATACGCAGTATTTT. It encodes CASSRLAGGRGTDTQYF.

This chain joins TRBV28 and TRBJ1-2, with 9 bases identical to TRBD1. Germline CDR1 and CDR2: MDHEN and SYDVKM. Trimming at V came to 2 bases and at J to 5 bases, leaving 6 bases not matched to a gene. This CDR3 region has 15 residues. CDR3: CASSLGSGTGYGYTF. The CDR3 coding sequence is TGTGCCAGCAGTTTAGGATCCGGGACAGGGTATGGCTACACCTTC.

The J gene is TRBJ2-1, the V gene TRBV12-5; D ambiguous. Germline V gene data show CDR1 as LGHNT and CDR2 as FRNRAP. Trimming pared 7 bases from V and 9 bases from J, leaving 19 bases between. The CDR3 loop spans 14 amino acids. The CDR3 region is CASALGLRSREQFF. The CDR3, as DNA: TGTGCTAGTGCCCTCGGTCTGCGCAGCCGTGAGCAGTTCTTC.

V and J are TRBV6-5 and TRBJ1-4; TRBD1 agrees at 7 bases. CDR1 MNHEY and CDR2 SVGAGI come from the germline V gene. The CDR3 sequence is 16 residues long. V lost 0 bases and J lost 3; bases outside the gene matches: 4. The CDR3 DNA reads as TGTGCCAGCAGTTACTCAGGGGGCGGATCTAATGAAAAACTGTTTTTT. As protein: CASSYSGGGSNEKLFF.

The V and J genes are TRBV20-1 and TRBJ1-1, with D possibly being TRBD1 (5 bases). The CDR3 extends over 11 amino acids. Germline CDR1 is DFQATT and CDR2 is SNEGSKA (reference sequence). The ends were cut back, 6 bases at V and 5 bases at J, with 10 bases in the middle. CDR3 region: CSAAGGTEAFF. For the CDR3, the DNA is TGCAGTGCCGCGGGGGGGACTGAAGCTTTCTTT.

The DNA for the CDR3 is TGTGCCAGTAGTATAGACGGGACAACCTATGGCTACACCTTC. The encoded protein is CASSIDGTTYGYTF. This chain uses TRBV19 with TRBJ1-2, with D maybe TRBD1 (6 bases). The CDR3 consists of 14 residues. The germline gives CDR1 LNHDA, CDR2 SQIVND (reference sequence). V shed 0 bases and J shed 4 bases, with 9 bases lying between them.

The gene calls are TRBV5-8 and TRBJ1-5; D uncertain. Deletions cut 0 bases from V and 4 bases from J, with 5 bases between. In germline, CDR1 is SGHTS, CDR2 YDEGEE. There are 13 residues in the CDR3. DNA for the CDR3: TGTGCCAGCAGCTTGGTCTTTAATCAGCCCCAGCATTTT. It is translated as CASSLVFNQPQHF. Full variable domain (remainder filled in from reference TRBV5-8 and TRBJ1-5): EAGVTQSPTHLIKTRGQQATLRCSPISGHTSVYWYQQALGLGLQFLLWYDEGEERNRGNFPPRFSGRQFPNYSSELNVNALELEDSALYLCASSLVFNQPQHFGDGTRLSIL.

The chain uses TRBV28 and TRBJ2-1; D gene uncertain. The CDR3 loop spans 14 amino acids. V lost 2 bases and J 8 bases, leaving 13 bases between the germline ends. Germline values: CDR1 MDHEN, CDR2 SYDVKM. Here the CDR3 DNA reads TGTGCCAGCAGTTTAGGTTCAAGTGGAGATGAGCAGTTCTTC. It specifies CASSLGSSGDEQFF.

The table lists this clone with a few counts. This chain joins TRBV7-8 and TRBJ2-1, with no clear D. V was trimmed by 4 bases and J by 2 bases, leaving 9 bases between them. The CDR3 extends over 14 amino acids. Germline V gives CDR1 SGHVS, CDR2 FQNEAQ. In nucleotides, the CDR3 is TGTGCCAGCAGCTCCGACTGGGCCTACAATGAGCAGTTCTTC. This codes for CASSSDWAYNEQFF.

The chain combines TRBV4-1 with TRBJ2-1, with TRBD2 matching 7 bases. Germline V gene lookup returns CDR1 MGHRA and CDR2 YSYEKL. After removal of 0 bases from V and 4 bases from J, the junction contained 18 bases not matched to a gene. The CDR3 consists of 20 residues. DNA for the CDR3: TGCGCCAGCAGCCAAGATGCGACACGAGCGGGGCTGGGGAGTTACAATGAGCAGTTCTTC. It specifies CASSQDATRAGLGSYNEQFF.

V and J are TRBV6-1 and TRBJ2-1; unclear D gene. V lost 2 bases and J lost 5, with 10 bases in between. The CDR3 loop spans 14 amino acids. Looked up from germline, CDR1 is MNHNS and CDR2 is SASEGT. The CDR3 DNA reads as TGTGCCAGCAGTGAAATTGGTGTAGACAATGAGCAGTTCTTC. It specifies CASSEIGVDNEQFF.

This chain uses TRBV19 with TRBJ1-3; the D is unclear. The CDR3 loop spans 16 amino acids. Per the germline V gene, CDR1 is LNHDA and CDR2 is SQIVND (reference sequence). Between the trimmed V and J ends, which lost 3 bases and 0 bases, there was a span of 12 bases. CDR3 coding DNA: TGTGCCAGTAGTATTAAAGGGCGTATCTCTGGAAACACCATATATTTT. Translation gives CASSIKGRISGNTIYF.

V usage is TRBV11-3 and J usage is TRBJ2-1; 7 bases match TRBD1. Germline loops: CDR1 SGHNT, CDR2 YENEEA. CDR3 length: 16 amino acids. The V and J ends lost 5 bases and 7 bases, in that order; junction bases with no gene match: 14. The CDR3 bases are TGTGCCAGCAGCGCCCTCTCAGGGGGAGTAGTAAATGAGCAGTTCTTC. As protein: CASSALSGGVVNEQFF.

In the case of this clone: One end of the junction does not line up with germline, which may come from a read error. Other DNA sequences of this sample code for an identical CDR3. The chain employs TRBV2 and TRBJ2-3, with TRBD2 identical over 7 bases. CDR3 size: 16 residues. Germline V lookup: CDR1 SNHLY, CDR2 FYNNEI. CDR3 nucleotide sequence: TGCGCCAGCAGACTCATGCGCGGGAGAAGCACAGATACGCAGTATTTT. Translated: CASRLMRGRSTDTQYF.

The gene calls are TRBV19 and TRBJ1-5; possible D gene TRBD1, 5 bases. The CDR3 contains 13 residues. V was shortened by 2 bases and J by 6 bases, with 8 bases between the two germline ends. In germline, CDR1 is LNHDA, CDR2 SQIVND (reference sequence). The CDR3 loop is CASSIQGSQPQHF. The CDR3 coding sequence is TGTGCCAGTAGTATACAGGGAAGTCAGCCCCAGCATTTT.

The chain carries TRBV6-5 and TRBJ1-6, with no clear D. This CDR3 spans 13 amino acids. Germline V gene sequence: CDR1 MNHEY, CDR2 SVGAGI. The germline V and J ends were trimmed by 6 bases and 6 bases, with 9 bases remaining between them. CDR3 DNA: TGTGCCAGCAGCAGGACGGGTAATTCACCCCTCCACTTT. Its translation: CASSRTGNSPLHF.

V usage is TRBV27 and J usage is TRBJ2-3, with 14 bases aligning to TRBD2. V was clipped by 10 bases and J by 5 bases; unmatched bases: 14. There are 17 residues in the CDR3. CDR1 MNHEY and CDR2 SMNVEV come from the germline V gene (reference sequence). The CDR3 region has the DNA TGTGCCACCTCCGCCCCCTACGGGACTAGCGGGGGAGATACGCAGTATTTT. Residues: CATSAPYGTSGGDTQYF.

The rearrangement links TRBV6-6 to TRBJ1-1, with D perhaps matching TRBD1 (6 bases). The CDR3 contains 14 residues. V shed 6 bases and J shed 7 bases, with 18 bases lying between them. The V gene's germline CDR1 is MNHNY and CDR2 SVGAGI (reference sequence). The CDR3: CASSDGRATGEAFF. CDR3 DNA sequence: TGTGCCAGCAGCGATGGACGGGCGACAGGTGAAGCTTTCTTT.

CDR3 DNA: TGCGCCAGCAGCCGGGACGAGGCGGGGGTTAACTATGGCTACACCTTC. It specifies CASSRDEAGVNYGYTF. V and J are TRBV4-1 and TRBJ1-2, with a possible D match to TRBD1 (5 bases). Looked up from germline, CDR1 is MGHRA and CDR2 is YSYEKL. Trimming removed 4 bases at V and 1 base at J, with 16 bases between. The CDR3 spans 16 residues.

CDR3 sequence (DNA): TGTGCCACCAGCAGAGATCCCAGTTACGAGCAGTACGTC. Its translation: CATSRDPSYEQYV. The chain has TRBV15 and TRBJ2-7; no clear D. V shed 0 bases and J shed 4 bases, with 7 bases lying between them. Germline loops: CDR1 LNHNV, CDR2 YYDKDF (reference sequence). The CDR3 contains 13 residues.

This chain links TRBV19 with TRBJ1-5; a weak D match, TRBD1 (5 bases). Per germline, CDR1 LNHDA and CDR2 SQIVND (reference sequence). CDR3 length: 15 residues. V shed 5 bases and J shed 2 bases, with 13 bases lying between them. The CDR3 is CASSSVEGGNQPQHF. CDR3 DNA: TGTGCCAGTAGTTCGGTTGAAGGGGGCAATCAGCCCCAGCATTTT.

The J gene is TRBJ1-2, the V gene TRBV7-2, with unresolved D. This CDR3 is built from 12 residues. V lost 2 bases, J lost 6 bases, and 7 bases lay in between. Germline CDR1 and CDR2: SGHTA and FQGNSA. This chain's CDR3 is CASSLISDGYTF. Here the CDR3 DNA reads TGTGCCAGCAGCTTAATCTCCGATGGCTACACCTTC.